A selection of T cell receptor beta chains follows, all from one sample in a study of T-cell reconstitution after alpha-beta-depleted transplantation in children. A single record per CDR3 protein comes from TCRdb applying MiXCR to the PCR reads. Among over 550,000 distinct CDR3 sequences listed, 10% were seen once. The specimen comprised PBMCs from the stem cell graft donor, sampled from the stem cell graft. Receptor source: a human donor who donated a stem cell graft to a child with acute myeloid leukemia. Each CDR3 is given with its conserved first and last residue. The D gene is left open where the match is weak. Size tells how often a clone was seen (once, few, many) or the class of an expanded clone, and some rows leave it out.

>14|TRBV7-8|few|TRBJ2-3|TRBD2
CASSLRTSVDTQYF
TGTGCCAGCAGCTTAAGGACTAGCGTAGATACGCAGTATTTT
>12|TRBV28|many|TRBJ2-1|NA
CASSTIYNEQFF
TGTGCCAGCAGTACCATCTACAATGAGCAGTTCTTC
>13|TRBV11-1|many|TRBJ2-7|NA
CASSPRDQREQYF
TGTGCCAGCAGCCCCCGGGATCAACGGGAGCAGTACTTC
>16|TRBV5-1|few|TRBJ1-4|NA
CASSPGPGGSNEKLFF
TGCGCCAGCAGTCCGGGGCCCGGGGGCTCAAATGAAAAACTGTTTTTT
>16|TRBV4-3|NA|TRBJ2-1|TRBD2
CASSQDPPLAGGEQFF
TGCGCCAGCAGCCAAGATCCGCCTCTAGCGGGAGGTGAGCAGTTCTTC
>15|TRBV28|few|TRBJ1-6|TRBD1
CASSLWDRGHSPLHF
TGTGCCAGCAGTTTATGGGACAGGGGGCACTCACCCCTCCACTTT
>14|TRBV29-1|few|TRBJ2-1|NA
CSADPTGIYNEQFF
TGCAGCGCCGACCCTACAGGGATCTACAATGAGCAGTTCTTC
>13|TRBV6-6|NA|TRBJ2-3|NA
CASSRIGTDTQYF
TGTGCCAGCAGTCGCATCGGCACAGATACGCAGTATTTT
>14|TRBV9|many|TRBJ1-1|NA
CASSLAPPNTEAFF
TGTGCCAGCAGCCTTGCGCCCCCGAACACTGAAGCTTTCTTT
>17|TRBV20-1|many|TRBJ2-4|NA
CSARGWVVGSSRDIQYF
TGCAGTGCTAGAGGTTGGGTCGTTGGTAGCTCCCGGGACATTCAGTACTTC
>14|TRBV7-7|many|TRBJ2-1|TRBD1
CASSLGQGIGEQFF
TGTGCTAGCAGCTTGGGACAGGGGATTGGCGAGCAGTTCTTC
>13|TRBV20-1|many|TRBJ2-1|TRBD2
CSARSASGGWQFF
TGCAGTGCTAGGTCGGCTAGCGGGGGTTGGCAGTTCTTC
>17|TRBV20-1|once|TRBJ2-2|TRBD2
CCARDGGRAPNTGELFF
TGCTGTGCTAGAGATGGCGGGAGGGCCCCGAACACCGGGGAGCTGTTTTTT
>16|TRBV5-1|NA|TRBJ1-1|NA
CASSLGSPVLNTEAFF
TGCGCCAGCAGCTTGGGGTCTCCCGTATTGAACACTGAAGCTTTCTTT
>13|TRBV12-3/TRBV12-4|few|TRBJ2-2|NA
CASLDPGPGELFF
TGTGCCAGCCTAGACCCCGGACCCGGGGAGCTGTTTTTT
>16|TRBV20-1|many|TRBJ2-4|NA
CSAPPLRGLAKNIQYF
TGCAGTGCTCCTCCCCTGCGGGGTCTAGCCAAAAACATTCAGTACTTC
>13|TRBV7-3|NA|TRBJ2-1|NA
CASSMGLYNEQFF
TGTGCCAGCAGCATGGGACTTTACAATGAGCAGTTCTTC
>15|TRBV7-3|many|TRBJ2-5|TRBD2
CASSLNGRVEETQYF
TGTGCCAGCAGCTTAAATGGGAGGGTTGAAGAGACCCAGTACTTC
>15|TRBV6-4|few|TRBJ2-1|NA
CASSVVGSSYNEQFF
TGTGCCAGCAGTGTAGTCGGGAGCTCCTACAATGAGCAGTTCTTC
>16|TRBV29-1|few|TRBJ2-5|TRBD2
CSVGATSGIRGETQYF
TGCAGCGTCGGGGCGACTAGCGGGATCCGAGGGGAGACCCAGTACTTC
>15|TRBV5-1|NA|TRBJ2-7|TRBD2
CASSSQAAGGTEQYF
TGCGCCAGCAGCTCCCAGGCAGCGGGAGGAACCGAGCAGTACTTC
>21|TRBV20-1|NA|TRBJ2-7|TRBD2
CCARDGLNKVAGGPLFYEQYF
TGCTGCGCTAGAGATGGCCTTAATAAAGTAGCGGGAGGGCCTTTATTCTACGAGCAGTACTTC
>12|TRBV12-3/TRBV12-4|few|TRBJ2-1|TRBD1
CASSADRVRQFF
TGTGCCAGCAGTGCCGACAGGGTTCGGCAGTTCTTC
>12|TRBV30|few|TRBJ2-1|NA
CAWKGIARQWFF
TGTGCCTGGAAGGGAATAGCCCGGCAATGGTTCTTC
>12|TRBV20-1|many|TRBJ1-1|NA
CSASKPPTEAFF
TGCAGTGCTAGTAAGCCCCCGACTGAAGCTTTCTTT
>13|TRBV20-1|NA|TRBJ2-7|TRBD2
CSTGTSASYEQYF
TGCAGCACCGGGACTAGCGCCTCCTACGAGCAGTACTTC
>17|TRBV15|few|TRBJ2-3|TRBD2
CATSRRLAAGGTDTQYF
TGTGCCACCAGCAGAAGACTAGCGGCTGGGGGCACAGATACGCAGTATTTT
>16|TRBV6-5|many|TRBJ2-3|TRBD2
CASSLIGTSGTDTQYF
TGTGCCAGCAGTTTAATCGGGACTAGCGGCACAGATACGCAGTATTTT
>12|TRBV6-4|NA|TRBJ2-7|TRBD1
CASTDRGNKGYF
TGTGCCAGCACGGACAGGGGGAATAAAGGGTACTTC
>15|TRBV20-1|few|TRBJ2-1|NA
CSATSGSGNYNEQFF
TGCAGTGCTACCTCCGGGAGTGGAAATTACAATGAGCAGTTCTTC
>12|TRBV20-1|few|TRBJ2-7|NA
CSASKGPYEQYF
TGCAGTGCTTCAAAGGGGCCCTACGAGCAGTACTTC
>14|TRBV15|many|TRBJ2-7|NA
CATSRDRAGYEQYF
TGTGCCACCAGCAGAGATCGGGCCGGCTACGAGCAGTACTTC
>17|TRBV4-2|many|TRBJ1-3|TRBD1
CASSRDSAAGGGNTIYF
TGTGCCAGCAGCCGGGACAGCGCAGCGGGTGGTGGAAACACCATATATTTT
>14|TRBV11-2|few|TRBJ1-2|TRBD1
CASSPGRGGHGYTF
TGTGCCAGCAGCCCAGGGAGAGGGGGCCATGGCTACACCTTC
>11|TRBV3-1|once|TRBJ1-2|NA
CASSRREGYTF
TGTGCCAGCAGCCGGAGGGAAGGCTACACCTTC
>15|TRBV5-5|NA|TRBJ2-3|NA
CVRSLGSSLTDTQYF
TGTGTCAGGAGCTTGGGTTCCTCTCTCACAGATACGCAGTATTTT
>16|TRBV18|few|TRBJ1-1|NA
CASSPLSKGKDTEAFF
TGTGCCAGCTCACCACTATCTAAGGGGAAGGACACTGAAGCTTTCTTT
>15|TRBV7-2|NA|TRBJ2-5|TRBD2
CASLAGARDQETQYF
TGTGCCAGTCTAGCGGGAGCCCGAGACCAAGAGACCCAGTACTTC
>18|TRBV12-3/TRBV12-4|NA|TRBJ2-7|TRBD2
CASSMGTSGFSSSYEQYF
TGTGCCAGCAGTATGGGGACTAGCGGGTTCTCTAGCTCCTACGAGCAGTACTTC
>17|TRBV24-1|NA|TRBJ2-1|TRBD2
CATSETGTSGSMDEQFF
TGTGCCACCAGTGAAACTGGGACTAGCGGGAGTATGGATGAGCAGTTCTTC
>15|TRBV20-1|few|TRBJ1-5|NA
CSARVAPRSNQPQHF
TGCAGTGCTAGAGTGGCCCCACGGAGCAATCAGCCCCAGCATTTT
>13|TRBV7-2|few|TRBJ2-7|TRBD2
CASSLGSGSEQYF
TGTGCCAGCAGCTTAGGCAGCGGGAGCGAGCAGTACTTC
>14|TRBV28|NA|TRBJ2-1|NA
CASSFMGSYNEQFF
TGTGCCAGCAGTTTTATGGGCTCCTACAATGAGCAGTTCTTC
>13|TRBV30|NA|TRBJ2-7|NA
CAWSSGSSYEQYF
TGTGCCTGGAGTTCAGGGAGCTCCTACGAGCAGTACTTC
>15|TRBV12-3/TRBV12-4|few|TRBJ2-3|TRBD2
CASSLRLAGTDTQYF
TGTGCCAGCAGTCTACGACTAGCGGGAACAGATACGCAGTATTTT
>13|TRBV7-2|many|TRBJ1-2|NA
CASRGGDNYGYTF
TGTGCCAGCAGAGGAGGGGACAACTATGGCTACACCTTC
>15|TRBV7-2|few|TRBJ2-5|NA
CASSLGASVRETQYF
TGTGCCAGCAGCTTGGGCGCGTCGGTCCGGGAGACCCAGTACTTC
>20|TRBV18|few|TRBJ2-3|TRBD2
CASSPPQKTSGNVIKDTQYF
TGTGCCAGCTCACCACCGCAGAAGACTAGCGGGAATGTCATTAAGGATACGCAGTATTTT
>15|TRBV3-1|few|TRBJ2-3|NA
CASSSTGKGADTQYF
TGTGCCAGCAGCTCAACAGGGAAGGGAGCAGATACGCAGTATTTT
>13|TRBV29-1|many|TRBJ2-7|NA
CSVGLSFTYEQYF
TGCAGCGTCGGACTCAGCTTTACCTACGAGCAGTACTTC